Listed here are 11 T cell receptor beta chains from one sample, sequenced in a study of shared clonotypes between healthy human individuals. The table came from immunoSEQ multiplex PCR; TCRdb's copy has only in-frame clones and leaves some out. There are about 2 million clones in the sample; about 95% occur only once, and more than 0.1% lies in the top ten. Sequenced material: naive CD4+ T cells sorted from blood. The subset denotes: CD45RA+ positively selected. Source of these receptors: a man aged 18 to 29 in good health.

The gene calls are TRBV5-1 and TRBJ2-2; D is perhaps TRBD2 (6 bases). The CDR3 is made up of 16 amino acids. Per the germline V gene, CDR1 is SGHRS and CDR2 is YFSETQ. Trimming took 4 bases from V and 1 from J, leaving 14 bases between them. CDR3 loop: CASSVADGRNTGELFF. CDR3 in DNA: TGCGCCAGCAGCGTGGCAGACGGGAGGAACACCGGGGAGCTGTTTTTT. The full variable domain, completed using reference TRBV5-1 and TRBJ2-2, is KAGVTQTPRYLIKTRGQQVTLSCSPISGHRSVSWYQQTPGQGLQFLFEYFSETQRNKGNFPGRFSGRQFSNSRSEMNVSTLELGDSALYLCASSVADGRNTGELFFGEGSRLTVL.

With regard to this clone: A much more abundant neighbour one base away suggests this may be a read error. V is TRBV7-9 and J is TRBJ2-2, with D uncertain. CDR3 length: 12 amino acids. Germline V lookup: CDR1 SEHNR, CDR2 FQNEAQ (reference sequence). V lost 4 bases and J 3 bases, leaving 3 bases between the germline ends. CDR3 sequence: CASSSDTGELFF. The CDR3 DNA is TGTGCCAGCAGCTCCGACACCGGGGAGCTGTTTTTT.

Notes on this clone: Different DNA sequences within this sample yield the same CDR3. The DNA of the CDR3 is TGCGCCAGCAGCTCGGGACAGGCAAATGAAAAACTGTTTTTT. It yields the protein CASSSGQANEKLFF. This sequence joins TRBV5-1 and TRBJ1-4; 8 bases map to TRBD1. This CDR3 region has 14 residues. The V and J ends lost 3 bases and 5 bases, in that order; junction bases with no gene match: 3. Germline CDR1 is SGHRS and CDR2 is YFSETQ. Full variable domain (remainder filled in from reference TRBV5-1 and TRBJ1-4): KAGVTQTPRYLIKTRGQQVTLSCSPISGHRSVSWYQQTPGQGLQFLFEYFSETQRNKGNFPGRFSGRQFSNSRSEMNVSTLELGDSALYLCASSSGQANEKLFFGSGTQLSVL.

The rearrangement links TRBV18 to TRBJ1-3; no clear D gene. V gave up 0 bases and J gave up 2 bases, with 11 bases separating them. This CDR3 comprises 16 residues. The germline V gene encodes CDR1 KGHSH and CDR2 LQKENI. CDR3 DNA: TGTGCCAGCTCACCACCGGGCGTTTACCCTGGAAACACCATATATTTT. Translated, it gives CASSPPGVYPGNTIYF. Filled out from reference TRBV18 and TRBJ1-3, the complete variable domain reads NAGVMQNPRHLVRRRGQEARLRCSPMKGHSHVYWYRQLPEEGLKFMVYLQKENIIDESGMPKERFSAEFPKEGPSILRIQQVVRGDSAAYFCASSPPGVYPGNTIYFGEGSWLTVV.

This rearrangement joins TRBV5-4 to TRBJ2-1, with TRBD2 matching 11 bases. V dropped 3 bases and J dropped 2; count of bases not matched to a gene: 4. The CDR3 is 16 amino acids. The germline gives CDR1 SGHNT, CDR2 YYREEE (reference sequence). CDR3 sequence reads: CASSSSSGRAYNEQFF. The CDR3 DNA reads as TGTGCCAGCAGCTCGAGTAGCGGGAGGGCCTACAATGAGCAGTTCTTC.

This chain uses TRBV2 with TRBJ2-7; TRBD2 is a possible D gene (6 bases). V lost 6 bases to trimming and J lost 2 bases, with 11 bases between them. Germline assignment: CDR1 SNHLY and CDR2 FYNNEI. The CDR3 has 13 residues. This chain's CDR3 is CASSSEGTYEQYF. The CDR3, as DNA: TGTGCCAGCAGCTCGGAGGGAACCTACGAGCAGTACTTC.

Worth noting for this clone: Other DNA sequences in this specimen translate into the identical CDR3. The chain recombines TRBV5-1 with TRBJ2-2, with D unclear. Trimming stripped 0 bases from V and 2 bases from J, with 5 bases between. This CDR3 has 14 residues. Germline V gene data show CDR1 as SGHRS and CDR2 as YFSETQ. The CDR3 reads CASSLESNTGELFF. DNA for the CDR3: TGCGCCAGCAGCTTGGAGAGTAACACCGGGGAGCTGTTTTTT. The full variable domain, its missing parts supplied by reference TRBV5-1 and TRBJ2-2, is KAGVTQTPRYLIKTRGQQVTLSCSPISGHRSVSWYQQTPGQGLQFLFEYFSETQRNKGNFPGRFSGRQFSNSRSEMNVSTLELGDSALYLCASSLESNTGELFFGEGSRLTVL.

This CDR3 is CATSRVLAVNFYEQYF. The CDR3 nucleotides are TGTGCCACCAGCAGAGTCCTGGCGGTAAATTTTTACGAGCAGTACTTC. This chain joins TRBV15 and TRBJ2-7; unclear D gene. This CDR3 region has 16 residues. Between the trimmed V and J ends, which lost 1 base and 4 bases, there was a span of 17 bases. CDR1 is LNHNV and CDR2 is YYDKDF in the germline V gene (reference sequence).

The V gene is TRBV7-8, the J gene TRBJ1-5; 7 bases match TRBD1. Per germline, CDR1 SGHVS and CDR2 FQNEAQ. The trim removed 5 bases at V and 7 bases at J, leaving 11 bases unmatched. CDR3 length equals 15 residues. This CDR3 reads CASSDGGTVIQPQHF. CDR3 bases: TGTGCCAGCAGCGACGGTGGGACAGTCATCCAGCCCCAGCATTTT.

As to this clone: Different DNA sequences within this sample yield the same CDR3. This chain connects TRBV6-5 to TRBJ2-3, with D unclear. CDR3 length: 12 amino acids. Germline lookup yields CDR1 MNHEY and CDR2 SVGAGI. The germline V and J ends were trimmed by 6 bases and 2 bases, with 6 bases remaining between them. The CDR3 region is CASRGDTDTQYF. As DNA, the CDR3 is TGTGCCAGCAGAGGAGACACAGATACGCAGTATTTT.

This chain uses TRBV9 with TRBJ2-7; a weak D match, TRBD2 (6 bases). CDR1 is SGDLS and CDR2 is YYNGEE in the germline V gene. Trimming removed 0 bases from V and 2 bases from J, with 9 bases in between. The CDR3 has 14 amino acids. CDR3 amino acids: CASSVAGETYEQYF. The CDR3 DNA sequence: TGTGCCAGCAGCGTAGCGGGAGAGACCTACGAGCAGTACTTC. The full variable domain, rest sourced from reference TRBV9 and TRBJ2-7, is DSGVTQTPKHLITATGQRVTLRCSPRSGDLSVYWYQQSLDQGLQFLIQYYNGEERAKGNILERFSAQQFPDLHSELNLSSLELGDSALYFCASSVAGETYEQYFGPGTRLTVT.